Below, 31 T cell receptor beta chains from the same sample are listed, as sequenced in a study of T cells in Graves' hyperthyroidism and ophthalmopathy (dated by TCRdb to about 2019). Library preparation used multiplex PCR. Instrument on record: Illumina HiSeq 2000. TCR beta CDR3 regions were amplified from RNA transcripts. For the first round of RT-PCR on the TCR CDR3, the HTBI primer set was used together with the Qiagen OneStep RT-PCR kit. The raw public reads went through TCRdb reprocessing: fastp at Q25, MiXCR clone calling, in-frame beta chains kept. When rows share a CDR3 protein, they turn into one entry using the most common DNA and genes. The sample table shows some 300,000 distinct CDR3 sequences, and roughly a fifth are seen once. Roughly 39% of the sample belongs to the ten largest clones. Input material: blood. The source of these receptors is a man aged 50 to 59 with Graves' ophthalmopathy.

This clonotype was counted between two and nine times. J is TRBJ2-7 and V is TRBV5-6; 7 bases agree with TRBD1. Per the germline V gene, CDR1 is SGHDT and CDR2 is YYEEEE. CDR3 length: 15 residues. After removal of 2 bases from V and 2 bases from J, the junction contained 7 bases not matched to a gene. As DNA, the CDR3 is TGTGCCAGCAGCTTTGGGACAGCCCATGCCTACGAGCAGTACTTC. Translation gives CASSFGTAHAYEQYF.

This sequence joins TRBV5-8 and TRBJ2-2, with TRBD2 matching over 7 bases. The germline CDR1 and CDR2 sequences are SGHTS and YDEGEE. J gave up 4 bases and V 7 bases, and 10 bases lay outside the gene matches. The CDR3 length is 15 residues. The CDR3 nucleotides are TGTGCCAGCGGCGCGGGAGAGAGGGTCACCGGGGAGCTGTTTTTT. This sequence encodes CASGAGERVTGELFF.

This clonotype was counted a few times. The chain combines TRBV20-1 with TRBJ2-3; D possibly uses TRBD1 or TRBD2 (6 bases each). Trimming stripped 3 bases from V and 0 bases from J, with 13 bases between. Germline CDR1 is DFQATT and CDR2 is SNEGSKA (reference sequence). The CDR3 has 15 amino acids. The CDR3 DNA reads as TGCAGTGCTAGCCACGGGGGCGAGAGCACAGATACGCAGTATTTT. Amino acid sequence: CSASHGGESTDTQYF.

Comment on this clonotype: This may arise from a read error, as a much more abundant clone is one base away. This CDR3 reads CSASPSERIALEQCF. The CDR3 DNA is TGCAGTGCTAGTCCCTCCGAAAGGATAGCCCTCGAGCAGTGCTTC. The chain recombines TRBV20-1 with TRBJ2-7; D is ambiguous. The CDR3 length is 15 residues. Looked up from germline, CDR1 is DFQATT and CDR2 is SNEGSKA (reference sequence).

This clonotype was seen at least ten times. The V call is TRBV20-1, the J call TRBJ2-1; D remains unclear. The CDR3 has 12 residues. Germline V gene sequence: CDR1 DFQATT, CDR2 SNEGSKA (reference sequence). The V gene lost 1 base and the J gene lost 6 bases, with 7 bases spanning the gap. CDR3 sequence (DNA): TGCAGTGCTAGAGGACCCTCCAATGAGCAGTTCTTC. Encoded protein: CSARGPSNEQFF.

This clonotype was observed at least ten times. The rearrangement uses TRBV30 and TRBJ2-1, with 9 bases matching TRBD2. Germline trimming cut 4 bases from V and 5 bases from J; bases unmatched to any gene: 15. The germline gives CDR1 GTSNPN, CDR2 SVGIG (reference sequence). This CDR3 is 17 amino acids long. CDR3 coding DNA: TGTGCCTGGATAGAACTAGCGGGTTCCCAAGGGGACAATGAGCAGTTCTTC. Residues: CAWIELAGSQGDNEQFF.

Details on this clonotype: Since a much larger clone is just one base distant, this may be a read error. V is TRBV28 and J is TRBJ2-1; possible D gene TRBD1, 5 bases. From germline, CDR1 is MDHEN and CDR2 SYDVKM. CDR3 length equals 15 residues. In nucleotides, the CDR3 is TGTGCCAGCAGTTTAAGGGTGGGGCTGACCAATGAGCAGTCCTTC. Translated, it gives CASSLRVGLTNEQSF.

This clonotype was observed a handful of times. The rearrangement joins TRBV5-4 to TRBJ1-1; 8 bases match TRBD1. The CDR3 is made up of 17 amino acids. Germline CDR1 SGHNT, CDR2 YYREEE (reference sequence). Trimming at V came to 0 bases and at J to 0 bases, leaving 7 bases not matched to a gene. The CDR3 sequence is CASSLEPGQAMNTEAFF. The CDR3 DNA follows: TGTGCCAGCAGCTTGGAACCGGGACAGGCAATGAACACTGAAGCTTTCTTT.

The V call is TRBV29-1, the J call TRBJ2-7; TRBD2 might be the D (7 bases). Germline V gives CDR1 SQVTM, CDR2 ANQGSEA. The germline V and J ends were trimmed by 5 bases and 0 bases, with 11 bases remaining between them. The CDR3 sequence is 13 residues long. The CDR3 DNA sequence: TGCAGCGTTACGGGGGGCCTCTCCTACGAGCAGTACTTC. It codes for CSVTGGLSYEQYF.

This clonotype was seen only a few times. This rearrangement joins TRBV24-1 to TRBJ1-2, with 7 bases lining up with TRBD1. Germline V gene sequence: CDR1 KGHDR, CDR2 SFDVKD. V trimming: 5 bases; J trimming: 4 bases; junction bases outside the gene matches: 6. The CDR3 is 14 residues long. The CDR3 sequence is CATSGSDRAYGYTF. In DNA form, the CDR3 reads TGTGCCACCAGTGGGTCTGACAGGGCCTATGGCTACACCTTC.

This clonotype was counted a few times. This sequence joins TRBV7-2 and TRBJ2-7; 8 bases are shared with TRBD1. Looked up from germline, CDR1 is SGHTA and CDR2 is FQGNSA. The CDR3 runs to 16 residues. V lost 0 bases to trimming and J lost 4 bases; unmatched junction nucleotides: 8. The CDR3 sequence is CASSLAGTGVLYEQYF. CDR3 in DNA: TGTGCCAGCAGCTTAGCCGGGACAGGCGTTTTATACGAGCAGTACTTC.

With regard to this clonotype: With a much larger clone just one base away, this may be a read error. This chain uses TRBV12-3 or TRBV12-4 with TRBJ2-5, with TRBD2 as a possible D gene (7 bases). The CDR3 is made up of 14 amino acids. The CDR3, as DNA: TGTGCCAGCAGCCTCCAGGGAGGGGACAATCGACCGCACTTC. Translation gives CASSLQGGDNRPHF.

This clonotype showed up many times. The genes are TRBV11-2 and TRBJ2-1; 11 bases are a match to TRBD2. The length of the CDR3 is 14 residues. Losses at the gene ends were 5 bases for V and 5 bases for J; bases not matched to a gene: 2. Germline-derived CDR1 and CDR2 are SGHAT and FQNNGV. The CDR3 is CASSRLAGHNEQFF. DNA for the CDR3: TGTGCCAGCAGCCGACTAGCGGGACACAATGAGCAGTTCTTC.

This clonotype was detected ten times or more. This rearrangement joins TRBV7-9 to TRBJ2-5; D may correspond to TRBD1 or TRBD2 (5 bases each). Germline values: CDR1 SEHNR, CDR2 FQNEAQ (reference sequence). The CDR3 is 17 amino acids. V shed 5 bases and J shed 7 bases, with 26 bases lying between them. The CDR3 reads CASSPSPGRVAVGTQYF. Written as DNA, the CDR3 is TGTGCCAGCAGCCCGTCCCCGGGACGTGTGGCCGTGGGGACCCAGTACTTC.

This clonotype was seen repeatedly, ten times or more. The chain employs TRBV3-1 and TRBJ2-3; D might be TRBD2 (6 bases). Germline V gene lookup returns CDR1 LGHDT and CDR2 YNNKEL (reference sequence). Trimming cost V 4 bases and J 0 bases, with 11 bases left between them. The CDR3 loop spans 15 amino acids. CDR3 DNA: TGTGCCAGCAGCCTTAGCGGACTTAGCACAGATACGCAGTATTTT. Amino acids: CASSLSGLSTDTQYF.

This clonotype was recorded many times. The J gene is TRBJ2-5, the V gene TRBV7-2, with no clear D. Germline V gene data show CDR1 as SGHTA and CDR2 as FQGNSA. V was cut by 4 bases and J by 6 bases, with 9 bases left in between. The CDR3 runs to 12 residues. CDR3 protein: CASSSMRKTQYF. DNA for the CDR3: TGTGCCAGCAGCTCCATGAGAAAGACCCAGTACTTC. The entire variable domain, with the rest obtained from reference TRBV7-2 and TRBJ2-5, is as follows: GAGVSQSPSNKVTEKGKDVELRCDPISGHTALYWYRQSLGQGLEFLIYFQGNSAPDKSGLPSDRFSAERTGGSVSTLTIQRTQQEDSAVYLCASSSMRKTQYFGPGTRLLVL.

This chain connects TRBV7-2 to TRBJ2-5, with 13 positions matching TRBD2. The germline V gene has CDR1 SGHTA and CDR2 FQGNSA. The CDR3 covers 13 residues. The ends lost 3 bases at V and 12 bases at J; junction bases unmatched: 4. As DNA, the CDR3 is TGTGCCAGCAGCTTGGGACTAGCGGGAACAGAGTACTTC. Translated: CASSLGLAGTEYF. The complete variable domain, with remaining parts taken from reference TRBV7-2 and TRBJ2-5, reads GAGVSQSPSNKVTEKGKDVELRCDPISGHTALYWYRQSLGQGLEFLIYFQGNSAPDKSGLPSDRFSAERTGGSVSTLTIQRTQQEDSAVYLCASSLGLAGTEYFGPGTRLLVL.

This chain joins TRBV5-1 and TRBJ1-1, with TRBD1 matching 10 bases. The CDR3 covers 17 residues. Germline lookup yields CDR1 SGHRS and CDR2 YFSETQ. Losses at the gene ends were 5 bases for V and 2 bases for J; bases not matched to a gene: 12. As DNA, the CDR3 is TGCGCCAGCAGGTTTTCCGGGACAGGGGCTCTCAACACTGAAGCTTTCTTT. It translates to CASRFSGTGALNTEAFF.

V and J are TRBV7-6 and TRBJ2-1; tentatively, D is TRBD2 (5 bases). The ends were cut back, 1 base at V and 0 bases at J, with 13 bases in the middle. From germline, CDR1 is SGHVS and CDR2 FNYEAQ. CDR3 length equals 17 residues. The CDR3 DNA follows: TGTGCCAGCAGCTTAGGGGGAGCGCCGAGCTCCTACAATGAGCAGTTCTTC. Encoded protein: CASSLGGAPSSYNEQFF.

The chain combines TRBV14 with TRBJ2-5; 12 nucleotides line up with TRBD2. Unmatched junction bases numbered 6, after V lost 0 bases and J lost 4 bases. Looked up from germline, CDR1 is SGHDN and CDR2 is FVKESK. The CDR3 is 17 residues long. In nucleotides, the CDR3 is TGTGCCAGCAGCCAAGAGATAGGACTAGCGGGATTAGAGACCCAGTACTTC. Protein product: CASSQEIGLAGLETQYF.

The chain has TRBV29-1 and TRBJ2-7; the D gene could be TRBD1 or TRBD2 (5 bases each). Germline CDR1 SQVTM, CDR2 ANQGSEA. Trimming pared 4 bases from V and 1 base from J, leaving 11 bases between. The CDR3 covers 13 residues. CDR3 sequence (DNA): TGCAGCGTTGTAGGGGACGAATCCTACGAGCAGTACTTC. Translating it yields CSVVGDESYEQYF.

This clonotype was found a few times. The gene calls are TRBV6-1 and TRBJ2-1, with 7 bases that match TRBD2. V trimming: 8 bases; J trimming: 6 bases; junction bases outside the gene matches: 7. The CDR3 has 13 residues. Germline V gives CDR1 MNHNS, CDR2 SASEGT. DNA for the CDR3: TGTGCCAGCTACCGAGCGGGGATCAATGAGCAGTTCTTC. As protein: CASYRAGINEQFF.

Concerning this clonotype: The junction and the germline gene differ at one end; a read error may be behind it. The rearrangement uses TRBV7-2 and TRBJ2-7; 7 bases fit TRBD2. The CDR3 totals 13 residues. The germline CDR1 and CDR2 sequences are SGHTA and FQGNSA. The DNA for the CDR3 is TGTGCCAGCAGCTTAGTTGCGGGAGAAGCCCCTTTTTTC. It yields the protein CASSLVAGEAPFF.

Notes on this clonotype: A much larger clone lies a single base off, so this may be a read error. The genes are TRBV7-8 and TRBJ2-1, with 8 nucleotides matching TRBD2. J lost 2 bases, V lost 5 bases, and 2 bases had no gene match. Germline V gene lookup returns CDR1 SGHVS and CDR2 FQNEAQ. The CDR3 contains 14 residues. The CDR3 loop is CASSPGGAYNEQFF. The CDR3 nucleotides are TGTGCCAGCAGCCCCGGGGGGGCCTACAATGAGCAGTTCTTC.

V is TRBV5-1 and J is TRBJ1-6; D is possibly TRBD1 (6 bases). The germline V and J ends were trimmed by 4 bases and 8 bases, with 16 bases remaining between them. Germline CDR1 and CDR2: SGHRS and YFSETQ. The CDR3 contains 15 residues. The CDR3 DNA reads TGCGCCAGCAGCCTTACCGGCAGGGGATATTCACCCCTCCACTTT. The encoded protein is CASSLTGRGYSPLHF.

This clonotype was seen repeatedly, ten times or more. V gene TRBV3-1 combines with J gene TRBJ2-1; no firm D call. The germline CDR1 and CDR2 sequences are LGHDT and YNNKEL (reference sequence). The CDR3 is made up of 13 amino acids. The V gene lost 2 bases and the J gene lost 6 bases, with 8 bases spanning the gap. CDR3 bases: TGTGCCAGCAGCCAATGGCCCGGCAATGAGCAGTTCTTC. Amino acids: CASSQWPGNEQFF.

V and J are TRBV3-1 and TRBJ2-1; TRBD1 matches at 7 bases. Trimming cost V 4 bases and J 7 bases; bases outside gene matches: 7. CDR1 is LGHDT, CDR2 YNNKEL, per germline (reference sequence). CDR3 length equals 14 residues. Here the CDR3 reads CASSPPGGRNEQFF. The DNA for the CDR3 is TGTGCCAGCAGCCCTCCAGGGGGAAGGAATGAGCAGTTCTTC.

This clonotype has only a few counts. The V and J genes are TRBV19 and TRBJ2-2; 14 nucleotides align to TRBD2. The CDR3 is made up of 18 amino acids. V was pared by 5 bases and J by 3 bases, with 8 bases of the junction left unmatched. Germline CDR1 reads LNHDA; CDR2 reads SQIVND (reference sequence). CDR3 loop: CASSFGLAGGGHTGELFF. CDR3 nucleotide sequence: TGTGCCAGTAGTTTCGGACTAGCGGGAGGCGGACACACCGGGGAGCTGTTTTTT.

This clonotype was counted ten times or more. This chain uses TRBV7-3 with TRBJ2-1; 7 nucleotides line up with TRBD2. There are 13 residues in the CDR3. CDR1 is SGHTA and CDR2 is FQGTGA in the germline V gene. The ends lost 2 bases at V and 10 bases at J; junction bases unmatched: 5. The CDR3 bases are TGTGCCAGCAGCTTAGCGGGAGTGGGGGAGCAGTTCTTC. Translated: CASSLAGVGEQFF.

The sample holds many counts of this clonotype. The CDR3 is CATSRAGTGGPYEQYF. CDR3 sequence (DNA): TGTGCCACCAGCAGAGCCGGGACAGGGGGGCCCTACGAGCAGTACTTC. V is TRBV15 and J is TRBJ2-7; 11 bases line up with TRBD1. Unmatched junction bases numbered 4, after V lost 1 base and J lost 2 bases. CDR3 length: 16 amino acids. Germline CDR1 reads LNHNV; CDR2 reads YYDKDF (reference sequence).

V gene TRBV28 combines with J gene TRBJ1-1, with unresolved D. The CDR3 spans 14 residues. With 4 bases removed from V and 7 bases from J, the gap between germline ends came to 16 bases. The germline gives CDR1 MDHEN, CDR2 SYDVKM. The CDR3 DNA is TGTGCCAGCAGTTCTAGGTCGGTGTATATTGAAGCTTTCTTT. Protein sequence: CASSSRSVYIEAFF.